This T cell receptor beta chain was observed in a study of shared clonotypes between healthy human individuals. The donor population consisted of healthy HIV-negative adults with no recent acute infections or vaccinations. A CD45RA-negative memory subset and a CD45RA+ naive subset were separated from the CD4+ cells. Germline CDR1 is SGHNT and CDR2 is YENEEA. Trimming took 8 bases from V and 1 from J, leaving 27 bases between them. This CDR3 has 19 residues. The method was immunoSEQ multiplex PCR; TCRdb's version includes in-frame clones alone and lacks a portion of them. The sample includes 2.3 million or so clones, 90% to 95% of them seen just once.

The clonotype was recovered from a man younger than 35 in good health. Some clones in this sample may be carry-over from other donors' samples. Material for sequencing was naive CD4+ T cells from PBMCs. This sample's subset: CD45RA+ positively selected. V usage is TRBV11-3 and J usage is TRBJ1-5, with D perhaps matching TRBD1 (5 bases). CDR3 protein: CASPSVGTVRCGSNQPQHF. CDR3 nucleotide sequence: TGTGCCAGCCCTTCGGTGGGGACTGTGCGTTGCGGGAGCAATCAGCCCCAGCATTTT.